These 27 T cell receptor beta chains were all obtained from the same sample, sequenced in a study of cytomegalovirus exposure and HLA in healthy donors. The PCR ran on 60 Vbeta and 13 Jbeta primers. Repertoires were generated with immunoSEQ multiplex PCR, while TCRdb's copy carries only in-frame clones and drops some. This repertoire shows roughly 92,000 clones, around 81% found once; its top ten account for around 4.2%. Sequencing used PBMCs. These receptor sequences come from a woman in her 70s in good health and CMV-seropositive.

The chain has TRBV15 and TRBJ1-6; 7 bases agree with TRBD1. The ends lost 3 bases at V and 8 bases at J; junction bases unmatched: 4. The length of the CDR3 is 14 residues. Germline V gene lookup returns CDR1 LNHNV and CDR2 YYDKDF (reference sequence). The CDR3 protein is CATSSFDRDSPLHF. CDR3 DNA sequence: TGTGCCACCAGCAGTTTTGACAGGGATTCACCCCTCCACTTT.

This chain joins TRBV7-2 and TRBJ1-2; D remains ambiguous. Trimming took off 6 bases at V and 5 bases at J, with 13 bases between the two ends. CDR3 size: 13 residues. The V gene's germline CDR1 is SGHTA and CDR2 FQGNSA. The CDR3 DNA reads TGTGCCAGCAGTCCGGTACAGAAATATGGCTACACCTTC. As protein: CASSPVQKYGYTF.

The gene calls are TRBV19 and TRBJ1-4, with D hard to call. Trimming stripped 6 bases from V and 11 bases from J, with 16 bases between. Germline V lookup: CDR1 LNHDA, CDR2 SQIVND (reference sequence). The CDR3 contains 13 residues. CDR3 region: CASRNDWVDKLFF. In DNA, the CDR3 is TGTGCCAGTAGAAACGACTGGGTCGACAAACTGTTTTTT.

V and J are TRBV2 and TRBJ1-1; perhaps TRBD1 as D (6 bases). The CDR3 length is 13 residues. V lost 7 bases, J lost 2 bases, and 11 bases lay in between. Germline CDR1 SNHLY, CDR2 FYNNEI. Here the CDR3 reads CASKRTANTEAFF. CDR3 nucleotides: TGTGCCAGCAAACGGACAGCAAACACTGAAGCTTTCTTT.

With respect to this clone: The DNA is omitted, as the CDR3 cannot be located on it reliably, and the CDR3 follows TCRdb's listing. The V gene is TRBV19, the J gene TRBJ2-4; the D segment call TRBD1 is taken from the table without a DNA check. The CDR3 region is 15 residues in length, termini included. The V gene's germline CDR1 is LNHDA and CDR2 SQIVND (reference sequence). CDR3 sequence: CASTSVGQGLDIQYF.

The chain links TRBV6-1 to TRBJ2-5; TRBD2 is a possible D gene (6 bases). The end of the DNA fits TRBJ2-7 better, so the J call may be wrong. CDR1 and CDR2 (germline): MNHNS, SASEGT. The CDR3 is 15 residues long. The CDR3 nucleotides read TGTGCCAGCAGTGAAAACCCCAGGACTATGGACGAGCAGTACTTC. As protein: CASSENPRTMDEQYF.

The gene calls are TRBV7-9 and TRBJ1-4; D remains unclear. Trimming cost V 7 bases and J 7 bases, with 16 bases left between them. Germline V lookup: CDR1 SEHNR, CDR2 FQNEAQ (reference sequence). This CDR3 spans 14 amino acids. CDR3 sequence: CASIEEGWGEKLFF. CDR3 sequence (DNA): TGTGCCAGCATCGAAGAGGGTTGGGGTGAAAAACTGTTTTTT.

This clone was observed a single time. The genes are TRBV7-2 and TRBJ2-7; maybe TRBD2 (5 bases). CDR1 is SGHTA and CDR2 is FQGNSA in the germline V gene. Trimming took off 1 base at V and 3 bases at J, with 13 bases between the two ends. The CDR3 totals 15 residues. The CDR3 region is CASSLGWTGYYEQYF. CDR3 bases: TGTGCCAGCAGCTTAGGGTGGACGGGATACTACGAGCAGTACTTC. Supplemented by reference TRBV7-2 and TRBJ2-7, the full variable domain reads GAGVSQSPSNKVTEKGKDVELRCDPISGHTALYWYRQSLGQGLEFLIYFQGNSAPDKSGLPSDRFSAERTGGSVSTLTIQRTQQEDSAVYLCASSLGWTGYYEQYFGPGTRLTVT.

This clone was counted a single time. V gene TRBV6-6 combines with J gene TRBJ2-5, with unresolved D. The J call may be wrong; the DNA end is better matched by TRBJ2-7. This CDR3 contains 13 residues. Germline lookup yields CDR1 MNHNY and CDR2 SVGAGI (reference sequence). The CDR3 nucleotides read TGTGCCAGCAGTTACTCGCTTGCCTACGAGCAGTACTTC. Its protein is CASSYSLAYEQYF.

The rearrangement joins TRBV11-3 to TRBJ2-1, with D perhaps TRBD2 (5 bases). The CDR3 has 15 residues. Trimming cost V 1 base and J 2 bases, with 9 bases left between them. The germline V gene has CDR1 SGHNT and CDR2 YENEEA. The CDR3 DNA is TGTGCCAGCAGCTTAGGTGGGAGCCCCTACAATGAGCAGTTCTTC. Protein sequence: CASSLGGSPYNEQFF.

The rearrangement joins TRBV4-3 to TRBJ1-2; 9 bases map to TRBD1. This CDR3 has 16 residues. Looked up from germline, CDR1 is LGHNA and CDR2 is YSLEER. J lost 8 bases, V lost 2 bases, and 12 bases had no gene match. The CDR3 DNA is TGCGCCAGCAGCCAACCGGGGACAGGGAGAAAATCGGGCTACACCTTC. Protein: CASSQPGTGRKSGYTF.

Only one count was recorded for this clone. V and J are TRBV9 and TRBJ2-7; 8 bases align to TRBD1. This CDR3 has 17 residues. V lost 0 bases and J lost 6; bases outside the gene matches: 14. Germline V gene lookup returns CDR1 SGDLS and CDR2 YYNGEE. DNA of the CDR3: TGTGCCAGCAGCGTAGCACTTGGACAGGGAAAAAATAGCGAGCAGTACTTC. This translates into CASSVALGQGKNSEQYF.

The CDR3 DNA is TGTGCCAGCAGCTTATCCGGACAGGGCACCTACGAGCAGTACTTC. Its translation: CASSLSGQGTYEQYF. The chain couples TRBV7-3 to TRBJ2-7; 8 bases are a match to TRBD1. Germline trimming cut 2 bases from V and 2 bases from J; bases unmatched to any gene: 5. The CDR3 runs 15 residues. CDR1 and CDR2 (germline): SGHTA, FQGTGA.

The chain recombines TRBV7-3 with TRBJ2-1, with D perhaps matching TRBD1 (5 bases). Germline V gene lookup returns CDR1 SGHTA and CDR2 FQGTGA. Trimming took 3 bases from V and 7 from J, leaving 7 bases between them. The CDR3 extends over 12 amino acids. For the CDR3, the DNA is TGTGCCAGCAGCTTCCAGGGTAATGAGCAGTTCTTC. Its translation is CASSFQGNEQFF.

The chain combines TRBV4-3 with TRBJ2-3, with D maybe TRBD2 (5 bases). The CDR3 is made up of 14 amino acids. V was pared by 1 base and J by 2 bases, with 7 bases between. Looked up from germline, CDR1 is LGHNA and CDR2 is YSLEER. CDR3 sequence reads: CASSQGGYTDTQYF. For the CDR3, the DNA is TGCGCCAGCAGCCAAGGAGGGTACACAGATACGCAGTATTTT.

The CDR3 region has the DNA TGTGCCAGCAGTGACTGGGCATTTGATAGCTCCTACGAGCAGTACTTC. This translates into CASSDWAFDSSYEQYF. The genes are TRBV25-1 and TRBJ2-7, with D uncertain. Per the germline V gene, CDR1 is MGHDK and CDR2 is SYGVNS. The CDR3 has 16 residues. V lost 3 bases and J 0 bases, leaving 15 bases between the germline ends.

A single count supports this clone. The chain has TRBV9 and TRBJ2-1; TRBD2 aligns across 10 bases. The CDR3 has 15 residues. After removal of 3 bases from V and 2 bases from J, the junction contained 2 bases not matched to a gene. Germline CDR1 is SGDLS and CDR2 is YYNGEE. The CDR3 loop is CASSAAGGPYNEQFF. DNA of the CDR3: TGTGCCAGCAGCGCAGCGGGAGGGCCCTACAATGAGCAGTTCTTC.

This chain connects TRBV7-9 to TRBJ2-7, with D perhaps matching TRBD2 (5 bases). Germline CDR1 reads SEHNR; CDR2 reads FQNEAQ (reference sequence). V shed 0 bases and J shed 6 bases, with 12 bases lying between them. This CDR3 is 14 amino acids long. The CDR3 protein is CASSLAGEMSEQYF. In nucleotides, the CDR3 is TGTGCCAGCAGCTTAGCGGGAGAGATGAGCGAGCAGTACTTC.

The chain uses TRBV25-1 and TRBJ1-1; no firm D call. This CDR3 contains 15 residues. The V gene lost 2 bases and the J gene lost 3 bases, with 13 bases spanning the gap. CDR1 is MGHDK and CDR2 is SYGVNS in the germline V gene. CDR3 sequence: CASSERHSPHTEAFF. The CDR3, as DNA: TGTGCCAGCAGTGAAAGACATTCGCCCCACACTGAAGCTTTCTTT.

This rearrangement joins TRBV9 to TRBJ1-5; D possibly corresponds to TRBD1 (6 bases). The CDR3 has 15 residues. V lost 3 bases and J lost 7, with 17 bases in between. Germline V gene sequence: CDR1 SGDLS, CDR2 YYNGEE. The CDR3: CASSAGMGGRQPQHF. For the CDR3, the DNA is TGTGCCAGCAGCGCTGGTATGGGGGGGCGCCAGCCCCAGCATTTT.

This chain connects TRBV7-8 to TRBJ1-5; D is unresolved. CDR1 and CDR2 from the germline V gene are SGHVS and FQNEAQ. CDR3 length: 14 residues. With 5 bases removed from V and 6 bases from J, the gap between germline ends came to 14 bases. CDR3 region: CASSPPQPGQPQHF. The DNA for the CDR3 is TGTGCCAGCAGCCCCCCCCAGCCAGGTCAGCCCCAGCATTTT. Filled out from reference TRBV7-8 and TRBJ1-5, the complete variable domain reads GAGVSQSPRYKVAKRGQDVALRCDPISGHVSLFWYQQALGQGPEFLTYFQNEAQLDKSGLPSDRFFAERPEGSVSTLKIQRTQQEDSAVYLCASSPPQPGQPQHFGDGTRLSIL.

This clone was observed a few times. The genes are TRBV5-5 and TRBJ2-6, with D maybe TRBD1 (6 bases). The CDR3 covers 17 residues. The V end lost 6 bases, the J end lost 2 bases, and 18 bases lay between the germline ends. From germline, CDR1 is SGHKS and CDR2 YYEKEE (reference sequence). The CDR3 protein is CASTDRNLKTGANVLTF. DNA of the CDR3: TGTGCCAGCACGGACAGAAACTTGAAGACTGGGGCCAACGTCCTGACTTTC.

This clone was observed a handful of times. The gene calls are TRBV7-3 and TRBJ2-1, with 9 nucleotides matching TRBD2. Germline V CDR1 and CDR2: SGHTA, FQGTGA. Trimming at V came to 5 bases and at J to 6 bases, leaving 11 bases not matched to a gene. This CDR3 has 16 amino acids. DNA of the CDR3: TGTGCCAGCAGCCGCGGGGGTAGCGGGAGTGGCAATGAGCAGTTCTTC. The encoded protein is CASSRGGSGSGNEQFF. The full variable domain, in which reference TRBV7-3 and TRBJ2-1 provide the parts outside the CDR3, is GAGVSQTPSNKVTEKGKYVELRCDPISGHTALYWYRQSLGQGPEFLIYFQGTGAADDSGLPNDRFFAVRPEGSVSTLKIQRTERGDSAVYLCASSRGGSGSGNEQFFGPGTRLTVL.

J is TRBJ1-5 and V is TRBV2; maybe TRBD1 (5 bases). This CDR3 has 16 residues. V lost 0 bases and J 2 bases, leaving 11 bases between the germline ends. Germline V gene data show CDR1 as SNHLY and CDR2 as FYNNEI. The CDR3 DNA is TGTGCCAGCAGTGAAGCGTCAGGGATCGGCAATCAGCCCCAGCATTTT. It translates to CASSEASGIGNQPQHF. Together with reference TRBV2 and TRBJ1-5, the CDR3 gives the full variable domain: EPEVTQTPSHQVTQMGQEVILRCVPISNHLYFYWYRQILGQKVEFLVSFYNNEISEKSEIFDDQFSVERPDGSNFTLKIRSTKLEDSAMYFCASSEASGIGNQPQHFGDGTRLSIL.

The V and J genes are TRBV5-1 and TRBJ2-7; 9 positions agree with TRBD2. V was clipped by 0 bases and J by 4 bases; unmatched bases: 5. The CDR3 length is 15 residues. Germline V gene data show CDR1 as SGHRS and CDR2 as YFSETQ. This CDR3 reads CASSLGGTSTYEQYF. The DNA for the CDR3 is TGCGCCAGCAGCTTGGGAGGGACTAGCACGTACGAGCAGTACTTC.

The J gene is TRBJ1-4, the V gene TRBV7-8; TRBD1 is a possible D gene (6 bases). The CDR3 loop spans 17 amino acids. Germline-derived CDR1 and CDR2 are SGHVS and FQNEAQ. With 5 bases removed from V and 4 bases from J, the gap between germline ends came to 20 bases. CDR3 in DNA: TGTGCCAGCAGCCTTCAGAGGGGGGGAAGGAGTAATGAAAAACTGTTTTTT. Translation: CASSLQRGGRSNEKLFF. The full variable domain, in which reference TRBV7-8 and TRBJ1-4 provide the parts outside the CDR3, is GAGVSQSPRYKVAKRGQDVALRCDPISGHVSLFWYQQALGQGPEFLTYFQNEAQLDKSGLPSDRFFAERPEGSVSTLKIQRTQQEDSAVYLCASSLQRGGRSNEKLFFGSGTQLSVL.

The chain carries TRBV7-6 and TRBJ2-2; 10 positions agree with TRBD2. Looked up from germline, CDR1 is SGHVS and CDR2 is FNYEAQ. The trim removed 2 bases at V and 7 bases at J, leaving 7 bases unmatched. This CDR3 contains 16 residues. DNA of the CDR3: TGTGCCAGCAGCTTACGAGCGGGAGGGCCCGGCGGGGAGCTGTTTTTT. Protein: CASSLRAGGPGGELFF.